This T cell receptor (beta chain) was obtained from a study of blood T cell repertoires in COVID-19. Enrolment of Seattle patients took place during active infection, and they were followed longitudinally. Method: immunoSEQ multiplex PCR; TCRdb's copy keeps in-frame clones and lacks some. The data contain some 390,000 clones, approximately 91% of them singletons. The sample holds a few counts of this clone. V was shortened by 7 bases and J by 8 bases, with 11 bases between the two germline ends. The germline CDR1 and CDR2 sequences are MDHEN and SYDVKM. CDR3 length: 12 residues. Input material: peripheral blood. V is TRBV28 and J is TRBJ1-4, with D unclear. This TCR derives from a middle-aged woman with COVID-19, enrolled during active disease. The CDR3 DNA is TGTGCCAGCAACGAGAGGTCCGAAAAACTGTTTTTT. This translates into CASNERSEKLFF.